This T cell receptor beta chain was identified during a study of blood T cell repertoires in COVID-19. Across the study: Acute-phase and convalescent COVID-19 samples originated in the United States, Italy and Spain.

The V end was cut by 3 bases, the J end by 0 bases, with 18 bases between. The CDR3 contains 18 residues. CDR1 and CDR2 from the germline V gene are KGHSH and LQKENI. Using immunoSEQ multiplex PCR, the repertoire was profiled, and TCRdb retains in-frame clones only, with some absent. This table has over 200,000 clones, about 86% appearing once. The chain recombines TRBV18 with TRBJ1-5; no reliable D call. The receptor's source is a woman aged 45-65 years in a cohort exposed to, infected with or recovered from COVID-19 (not recorded which). Sequencing used PBMCs or T cells enriched from blood (not recorded which). The CDR3 reads CASSPLRHETYSNQPQHF. CDR3 coding DNA: TGTGCCAGCTCACCCCTTAGGCACGAGACTTATAGCAATCAGCCCCAGCATTTT.